This T cell receptor beta chain was profiled in a study of T-cell memory formation after mild COVID-19. Study observations and caveats: Contracting CD8+ clones were enriched in EMRA, CD4+ mainly in CM and EM. Among clones contracting day 15 to 85, CD4/CD8 was balanced, whereas later expanders leaned CD4+. In pre-infection memory, a portion of responding clones appeared, which suggested that cross-reactive memory joined.

This clonotype showed up just a few times. Its antigen remains unidentified. The CDR3 has 15 amino acids. V lost 4 bases and J lost 7; bases outside the gene matches: 7. Per germline, CDR1 SGHNT and CDR2 YENEEA. TCRdb independently ran MiXCR on the 5' RACE reads; one entry per CDR3 protein. The sample lists almost 350,000 distinct CDR3 sequences; 20% to 25% were seen once. The sequenced sample was PBMCs or a T cell subset sorted from them (not recorded which). This sequence originates from a man between 18 and 29 years old who had mild COVID-19 (a few samples of this study predate the infection). Cell type and time point are not known. V is TRBV11-3 and J is TRBJ2-1, with 10 bases aligning to TRBD1. CDR3 sequence (DNA): TGTGCCAGCAGCTCCATGACAGGGGGCGGGAATGAGCAGTTCTTC. Residues: CASSSMTGGGNEQFF.